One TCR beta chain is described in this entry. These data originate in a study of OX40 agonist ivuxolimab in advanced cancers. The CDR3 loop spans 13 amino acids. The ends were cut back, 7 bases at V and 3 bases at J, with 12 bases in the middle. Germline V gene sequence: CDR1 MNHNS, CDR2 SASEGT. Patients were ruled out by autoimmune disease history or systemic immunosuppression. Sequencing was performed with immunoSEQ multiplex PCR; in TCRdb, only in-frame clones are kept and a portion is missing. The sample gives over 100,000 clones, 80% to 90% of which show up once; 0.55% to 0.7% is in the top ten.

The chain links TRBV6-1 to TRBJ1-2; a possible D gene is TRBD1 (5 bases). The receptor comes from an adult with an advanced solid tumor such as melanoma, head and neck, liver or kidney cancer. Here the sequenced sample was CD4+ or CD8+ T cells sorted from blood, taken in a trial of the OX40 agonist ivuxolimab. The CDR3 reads CASTAGGDYGYTF. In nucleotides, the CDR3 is TGTGCCAGCACCGCCGGAGGGGACTATGGCTACACCTTC.